This T cell receptor beta chain was observed in a study of blood T cell repertoires in COVID-19. Study as a whole: Specimens from acute and convalescent COVID-19 originated in the United States, Italy and Spain. T cells, B-cell-depleted T cells, or PBMCs provided the cDNA or gDNA that served as material.

The germline CDR1 and CDR2 sequences are SNHLY and FYNNEI. CDR3 length equals 12 residues. The V end was cut by 6 bases, the J end by 7 bases, with 10 bases between. Under the authors' procedure: Using reference gene primer amplification, nucleated cell counts were estimated. Sequenced by immunoSEQ multiplex PCR; TCRdb stores in-frame clones only, minus some. For V, J and clone size, that table is used; D and trimming come from the DNA. The sample has about 50,000 clones, approximately 80% seen once; the top ten hold roughly 10%. The chain links TRBV2 to TRBJ2-1; D ambiguous. The sequencing input was peripheral blood. The clonotype originates from a man in his sixties with acute or convalescent COVID-19. The CDR3 nucleotides read TGTGCCAGCAGGGCAGCCGGGAATGAGCAGTTCTTC. The encoded protein is CASRAAGNEQFF.